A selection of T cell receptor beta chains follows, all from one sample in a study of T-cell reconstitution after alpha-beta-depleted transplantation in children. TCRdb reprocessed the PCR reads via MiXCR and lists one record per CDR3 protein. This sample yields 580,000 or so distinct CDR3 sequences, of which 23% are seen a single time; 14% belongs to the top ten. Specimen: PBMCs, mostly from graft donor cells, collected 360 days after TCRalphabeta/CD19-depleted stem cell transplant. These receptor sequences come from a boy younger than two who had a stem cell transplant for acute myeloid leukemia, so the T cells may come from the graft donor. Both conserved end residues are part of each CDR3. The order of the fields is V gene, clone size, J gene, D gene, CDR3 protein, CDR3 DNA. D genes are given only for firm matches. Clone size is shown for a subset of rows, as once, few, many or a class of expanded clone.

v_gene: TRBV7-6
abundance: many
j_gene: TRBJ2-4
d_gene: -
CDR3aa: CASSPHADVAKNIQYF
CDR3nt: TGTGCCAGCAGCCCGCACGCGGACGTAGCCAAAAACATTCAGTACTTC

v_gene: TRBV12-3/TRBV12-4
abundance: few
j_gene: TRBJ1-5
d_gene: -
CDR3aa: CASSKGADQPQHF
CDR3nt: TGTGCCAGCAGTAAAGGGGCCGATCAGCCCCAGCATTTT

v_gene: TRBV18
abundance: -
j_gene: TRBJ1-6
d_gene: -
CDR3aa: CASSPSRVENSPLHF
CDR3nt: TGTGCCAGCTCACCAAGCAGGGTGGAGAATTCACCCCTCCACTTT

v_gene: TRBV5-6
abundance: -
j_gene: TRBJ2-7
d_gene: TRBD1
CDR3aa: CASSDDRDEQYF
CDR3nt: TGTGCCAGCAGCGACGACAGGGACGAGCAGTACTTC

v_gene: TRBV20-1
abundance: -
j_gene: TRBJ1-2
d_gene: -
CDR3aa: CSARDATANYGYTF
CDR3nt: TGCAGTGCTAGAGATGCGACAGCCAACTATGGCTACACCTTC

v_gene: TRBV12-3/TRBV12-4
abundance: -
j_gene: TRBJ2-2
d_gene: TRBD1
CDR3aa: CASNPTGALTGELFF
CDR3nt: TGTGCCAGCAACCCTACAGGGGCGCTCACCGGGGAGCTGTTTTTT

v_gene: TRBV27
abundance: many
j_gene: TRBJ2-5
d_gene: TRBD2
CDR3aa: CASRGLAGRETQYF
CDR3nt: TGTGCCAGCCGAGGACTAGCGGGGCGAGAGACCCAGTACTTC

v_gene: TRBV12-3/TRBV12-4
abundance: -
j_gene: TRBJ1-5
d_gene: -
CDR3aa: CASRSQGYGNQPQHF
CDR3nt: TGTGCCAGCAGATCTCAGGGTTACGGCAATCAGCCCCAGCATTTT

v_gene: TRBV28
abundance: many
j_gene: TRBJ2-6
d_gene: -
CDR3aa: CASTPAGRRLANVLTF
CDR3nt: TGTGCCAGCACCCCCGCTGGGCGGCGGCTGGCCAACGTCCTGACTTTC

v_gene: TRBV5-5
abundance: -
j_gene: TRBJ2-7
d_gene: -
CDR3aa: CASSLESHGGLRQYF
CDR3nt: TGTGCCAGCAGCTTGGAATCCCACGGGGGACTTCGGCAGTACTTC

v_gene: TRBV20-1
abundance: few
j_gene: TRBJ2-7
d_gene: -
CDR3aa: CSAREWSRGSRNEQYF
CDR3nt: TGCAGTGCTAGAGAGTGGAGCAGGGGATCGCGGAACGAGCAGTACTTC

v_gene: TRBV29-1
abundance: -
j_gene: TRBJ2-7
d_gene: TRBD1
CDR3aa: CSVQGTGNEQYF
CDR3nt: TGCAGCGTTCAGGGGACAGGGAACGAGCAGTACTTC

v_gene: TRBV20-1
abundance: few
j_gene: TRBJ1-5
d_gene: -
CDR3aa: CSARAGHYRDGNQPQHF
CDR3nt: TGCAGTGCTAGAGCCGGTCATTACCGCGATGGTAATCAGCCCCAGCATTTT

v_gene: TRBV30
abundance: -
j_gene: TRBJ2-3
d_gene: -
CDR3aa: CAWGKEDTQYF
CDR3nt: TGTGCCTGGGGGAAAGAAGATACGCAGTATTTT

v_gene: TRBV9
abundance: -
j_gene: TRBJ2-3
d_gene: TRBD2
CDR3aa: CASSVSGGVTDTQYF
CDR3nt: TGTGCCAGCAGCGTTAGCGGGGGAGTCACAGATACGCAGTATTTT

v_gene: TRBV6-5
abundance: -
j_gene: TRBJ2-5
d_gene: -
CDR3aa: CASSSTDSPQETQYF
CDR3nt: TGTGCCAGCAGTTCGACTGACAGCCCCCAAGAGACCCAGTACTTC

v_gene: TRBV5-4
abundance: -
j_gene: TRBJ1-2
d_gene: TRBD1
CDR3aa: CASTLTGVGGYTF
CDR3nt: TGTGCCAGCACCCTGACAGGGGTGGGAGGCTACACCTTC

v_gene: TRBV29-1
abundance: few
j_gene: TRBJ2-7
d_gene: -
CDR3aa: CSVGVVGGEYEQYF
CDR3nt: TGCAGCGTCGGTGTGGTCGGCGGGGAGTACGAGCAGTACTTC

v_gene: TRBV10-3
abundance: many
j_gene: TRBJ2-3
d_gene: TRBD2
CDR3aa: CAISGLAGGSGDTQYF
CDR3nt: TGTGCCATCAGCGGCCTAGCGGGGGGTTCCGGGGATACGCAGTATTTT

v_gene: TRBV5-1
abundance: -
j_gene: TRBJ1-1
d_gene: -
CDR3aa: CASSLGPSKNTEAFF
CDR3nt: TGCGCCAGCAGCTTGGGACCCAGCAAGAACACTGAAGCTTTCTTT

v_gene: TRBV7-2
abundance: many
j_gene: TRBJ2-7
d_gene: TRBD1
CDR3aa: CASSSGTVYEQYF
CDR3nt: TGTGCCAGCAGCTCCGGGACAGTATACGAGCAGTACTTC

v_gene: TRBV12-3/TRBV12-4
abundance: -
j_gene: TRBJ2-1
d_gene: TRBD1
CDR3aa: CASRSGTGVNEQFF
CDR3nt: TGTGCCAGCAGGTCCGGGACAGGGGTGAATGAGCAGTTCTTC

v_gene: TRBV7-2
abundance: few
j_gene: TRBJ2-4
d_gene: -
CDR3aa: CASSLSRSIKNIQYF
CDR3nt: TGTGCCAGCAGCCTCAGTCGGTCTATCAAAAACATTCAGTACTTC

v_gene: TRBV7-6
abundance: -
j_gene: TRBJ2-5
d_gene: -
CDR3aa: CASSLVIEETQYF
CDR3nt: TGTGCCAGCAGCTTAGTTATCGAGGAGACCCAGTACTTC

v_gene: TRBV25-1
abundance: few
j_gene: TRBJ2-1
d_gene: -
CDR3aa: CASSAPTGSSYNEQFF
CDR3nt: TGTGCCAGCAGTGCCCCCACAGGAAGCTCCTACAATGAGCAGTTCTTC

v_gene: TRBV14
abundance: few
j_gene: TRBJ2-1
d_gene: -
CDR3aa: CASSPAGPGFNEQFF
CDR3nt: TGTGCCAGCAGTCCTGCAGGCCCAGGGTTTAATGAGCAGTTCTTC

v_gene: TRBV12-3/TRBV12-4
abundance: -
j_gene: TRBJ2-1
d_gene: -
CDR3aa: CASSLLGFLSEQFF
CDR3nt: TGTGCCAGCAGTTTATTAGGCTTTCTAAGTGAGCAGTTCTTC

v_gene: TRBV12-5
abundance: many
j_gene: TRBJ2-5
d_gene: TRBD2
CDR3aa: CASGTTSGVETQYF
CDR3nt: TGTGCTAGTGGTACGACTAGCGGGGTTGAGACCCAGTACTTC

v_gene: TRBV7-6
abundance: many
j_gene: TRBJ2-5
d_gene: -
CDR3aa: CASSLSRGWETQYF
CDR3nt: TGTGCCAGCAGCTTAAGCCGGGGTTGGGAGACCCAGTACTTC

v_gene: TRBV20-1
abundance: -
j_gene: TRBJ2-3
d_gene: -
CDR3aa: CSARDSGYGGDYTQYF
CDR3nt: TGCAGTGCTAGAGATTCGGGTTATGGGGGCGATTATACGCAGTATTTT

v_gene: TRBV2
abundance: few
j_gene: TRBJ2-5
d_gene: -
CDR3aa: CASSEWRTSQLKYF
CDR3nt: TGTGCCAGCAGTGAATGGAGGACGAGCCAACTTAAGTACTTC

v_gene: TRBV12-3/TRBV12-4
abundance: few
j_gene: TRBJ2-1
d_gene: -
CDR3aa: CASRNARLNEQFF
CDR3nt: TGTGCCAGCAGAAATGCCCGGCTCAATGAGCAGTTCTTC

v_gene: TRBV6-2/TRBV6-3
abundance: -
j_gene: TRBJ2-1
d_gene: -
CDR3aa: CASRDPNEQFF
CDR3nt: TGTGCCAGCAGGGACCCCAATGAGCAGTTCTTC

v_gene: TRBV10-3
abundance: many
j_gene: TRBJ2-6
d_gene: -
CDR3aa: CATRDWPSSGANVLTF
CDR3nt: TGTGCCACCAGGGACTGGCCAAGCTCTGGGGCCAACGTCCTGACTTTC

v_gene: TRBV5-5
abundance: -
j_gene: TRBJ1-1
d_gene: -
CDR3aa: CASSLGSRRITEAFF
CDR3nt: TGTGCCAGCAGCTTGGGAAGCAGAAGGATCACTGAAGCTTTCTTT

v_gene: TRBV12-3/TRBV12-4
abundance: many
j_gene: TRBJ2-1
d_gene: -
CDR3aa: CASSGTTYNEQFF
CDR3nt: TGTGCCAGCAGCGGGACCACCTACAATGAGCAGTTCTTC

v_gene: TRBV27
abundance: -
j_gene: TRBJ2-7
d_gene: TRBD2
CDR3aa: CASSLSQRGGREQYF
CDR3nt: TGTGCCAGCAGTCTCTCACAGCGGGGGGGCCGCGAGCAGTACTTC

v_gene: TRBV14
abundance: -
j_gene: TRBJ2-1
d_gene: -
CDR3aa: CASGAATHNEQFF
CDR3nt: TGTGCCAGCGGTGCAGCTACCCACAATGAGCAGTTCTTC

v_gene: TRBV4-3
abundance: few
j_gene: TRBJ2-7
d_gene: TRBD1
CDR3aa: CASSQEWRQGTYEQYF
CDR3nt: TGCGCCAGCAGCCAAGAATGGAGACAGGGCACCTACGAGCAGTACTTC

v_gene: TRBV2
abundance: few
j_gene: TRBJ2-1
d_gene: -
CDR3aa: CASTSATGYNEQFF
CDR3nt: TGTGCCAGCACCTCTGCTACAGGATACAATGAGCAGTTCTTC

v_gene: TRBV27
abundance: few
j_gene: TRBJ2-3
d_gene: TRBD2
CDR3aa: CASSRLAEAGATDTQYF
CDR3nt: TGTGCCAGCAGTAGGCTAGCGGAGGCTGGGGCCACAGATACGCAGTATTTT

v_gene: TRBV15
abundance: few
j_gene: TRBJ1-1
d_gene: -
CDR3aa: CATSRVWGAEAFF
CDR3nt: TGTGCCACCAGCAGAGTATGGGGAGCTGAAGCTTTCTTT

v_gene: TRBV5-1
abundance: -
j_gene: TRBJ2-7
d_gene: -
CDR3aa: CASSLHRETYEQYF
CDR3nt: TGCGCCAGCAGCTTACACCGGGAGACCTACGAGCAGTACTTC

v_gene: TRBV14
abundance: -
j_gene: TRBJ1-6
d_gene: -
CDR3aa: CASSQDRGRNSPLHF
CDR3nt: TGTGCCAGCAGCCAAGACAGGGGAAGAAATTCACCCCTCCACTTT

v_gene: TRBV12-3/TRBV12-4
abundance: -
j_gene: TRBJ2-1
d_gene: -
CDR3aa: CATRQSSYNEQFF
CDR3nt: TGTGCCACCCGACAGAGCTCCTACAATGAGCAGTTCTTC

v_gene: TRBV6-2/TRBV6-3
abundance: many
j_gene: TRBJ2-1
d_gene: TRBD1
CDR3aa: CASTQGTGGPHEQFF
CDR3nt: TGTGCCAGCACCCAGGGGACAGGGGGTCCCCATGAGCAGTTCTTC

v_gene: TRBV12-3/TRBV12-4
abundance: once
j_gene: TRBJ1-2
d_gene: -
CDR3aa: CASSRGRDTYGYTF
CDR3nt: TGTGCCAGCAGTAGGGGTAGAGACACCTATGGCTACACCTTC

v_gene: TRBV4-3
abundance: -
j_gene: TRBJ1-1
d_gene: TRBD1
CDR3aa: CASSQGQGAPTEAFF
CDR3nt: TGCGCCAGCAGCCAGGGACAGGGGGCGCCCACTGAAGCTTTCTTT

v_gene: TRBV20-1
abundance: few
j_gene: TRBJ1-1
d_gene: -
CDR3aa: CSAPREVKGGAFF
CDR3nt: TGCAGTGCCCCGCGTGAGGTAAAAGGGGGAGCTTTCTTT

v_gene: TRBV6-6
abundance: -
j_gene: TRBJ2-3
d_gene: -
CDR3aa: CASSWVLGDTQYF
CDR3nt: TGTGCCAGCAGTTGGGTCCTGGGAGATACGCAGTATTTT

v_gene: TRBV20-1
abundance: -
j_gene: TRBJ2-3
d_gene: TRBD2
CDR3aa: CSVTRGVGRAQYF
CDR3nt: TGCAGTGTCACGCGGGGGGTGGGACGTGCCCAGTATTTT

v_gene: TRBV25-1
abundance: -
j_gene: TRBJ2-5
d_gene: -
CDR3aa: CASSEWVDGEETQYF
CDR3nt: TGTGCCAGCAGTGAATGGGTGGATGGGGAAGAGACCCAGTACTTC

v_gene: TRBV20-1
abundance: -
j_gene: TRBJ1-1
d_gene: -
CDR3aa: CSARNRVVPEAFF
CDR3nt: TGCAGTGCTAGGAACAGGGTCGTCCCTGAAGCTTTCTTT

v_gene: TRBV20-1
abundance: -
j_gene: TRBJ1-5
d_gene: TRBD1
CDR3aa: CSAGWTGTTGGNQPQHF
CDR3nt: TGCAGCGCTGGCTGGACCGGAACCACAGGGGGCAATCAGCCCCAGCATTTT

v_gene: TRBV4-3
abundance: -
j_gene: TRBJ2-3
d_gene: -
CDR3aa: CASSPDLPGTDTQYF
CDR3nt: TGCGCCAGCAGCCCGGATCTACCGGGCACAGATACGCAGTATTTT

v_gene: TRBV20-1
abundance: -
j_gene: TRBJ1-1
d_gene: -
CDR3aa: CSAPRHMNTEAFF
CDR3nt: TGCAGTGCCCCGAGACATATGAACACTGAAGCTTTCTTT

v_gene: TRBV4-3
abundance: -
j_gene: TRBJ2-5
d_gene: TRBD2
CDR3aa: CASSQERGTSGGRETQYF
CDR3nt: TGCGCCAGCAGCCAAGAAAGAGGCACTAGCGGGGGGCGAGAGACCCAGTACTTC

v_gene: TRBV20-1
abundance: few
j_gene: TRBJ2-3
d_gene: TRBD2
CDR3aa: CSAPRLGTSGGYSTDTQYF
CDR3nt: TGCAGTGCTCCCCGGTTGGGGACTAGCGGGGGGTACAGCACAGATACGCAGTATTTT

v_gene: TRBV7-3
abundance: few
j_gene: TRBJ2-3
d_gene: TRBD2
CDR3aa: CASSSGDTDTQYF
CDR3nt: TGTGCCAGCTCTAGCGGGGACACAGATACGCAGTATTTT